This T cell receptor (beta chain) was observed in a study of a mutant IDH1 vaccine in newly diagnosed glioma (dated by TCRdb to 2020 to 2022). About the full investigation: Across visits V03 through V10, patients got a total of eight vaccinations, given in weeks 1, 3, 5, 7, 11, 15, 19 and 23. In the chemotherapy-containing groups, vaccination started alongside temozolomide cycles, whereas in patients who had radiotherapy alone it started 4-6 weeks after radiotherapy. Of the roughly 32 treated patients, approximately 62% were male and roughly 38% were female, and a mean age of around 40 years was recorded. Before enrollment, patients had received standard therapy of radiotherapy alone, temozolomide alone, or radiochemotherapy with temozolomide; most received the combination. Peripheral blood was collected at six visits: V03 (baseline), V05, V07, V10, V12 and V13. Longitudinal TCRB deep sequencing was performed for some 25 treated patients wherever samples were available for exploratory analyses. Results and caveats for the whole study, not just this receptor: Changes in the top peripheral T cell clonotypes picked up by TCRB sequencing did not appear to be linked to pseudoprogression. The authors noted that analyses of patient blood samples could not be reproduced because of sample limitations. Across multiple MHC alleles, vaccine-induced immune responses were seen in around 93% of patients. Availability determined which PBMC samples were chosen for TCRB deep sequencing.

The intended sense of this specimen's time point label: week 11, during vaccination. Each vaccine dose, consisting of 300 ug of a 20-mer mutant IDH1 peptide in Montanide, was administered subcutaneously with topical imiquimod. The donors had newly diagnosed IDH1-mutant astrocytomas of WHO grade 3 or 4 that showed loss of nuclear ATRX. The samples were drawn from NOA16, a multicentre, single-arm, open-label phase I trial in Germany that tested a mutant IDH1 peptide vaccine in humans for the first time. Genomic DNA for TCRB sequencing was isolated from EDTA blood with the DNeasy Blood and Tissue Kit. Library prep was done by the immunoSEQ multiplex PCR assay. Following the manufacturer's protocol, the hsTCRB Kit was used to amplify rearranged TCR beta chain sequences. An Illumina MiSeq was used to sequence the TCRB libraries. As for the original processing: The proprietary platform of the kit vendor was used for demultiplexing, trimming and gene mapping. TCRdb provides this immuneACCESS table in a form limited to in-frame rearrangements. Some clones are lacking; in checked studies, under half of them reflect an unresolved V gene, and why the rest are absent is not known. That table furnishes V, J and clone size, whereas the DNA furnished D and trimming. The sample table contains around 41,000 clones; only one count was recorded for around 84% of them. Together, the top ten hold under 2.5% of the sample.

The trim is 1 base for V and 0 bases for J, with a gap of 10 bases between the germline ends. Inclusive of the bounding cysteine and phenylalanine, the CDR3 is 15 residues long. The sequence is cut down to CDR3 DNA, 45 bases in frame from base 1. The germline V gene sets CDR1 to SGHRS and CDR2 to YFSETQ. As regards this clone: Its antigen is currently not known. Per-base quality was not reported, and no clone a single base away is much larger than it.

This chain joins TRBV5-1 to TRBJ1-2; the D gene is unclear. Sequenced here: PBMCs, sampled from a glioma patient whose treatment included an IDH1 peptide vaccine. The TCR was taken from a man aged 35-49 years with glioma. The nucleotides are TGCGCCAGCAGCTTGCACAGCGCAGCTAACTATGGCTACACCTTC. Its product reads: CASSLHSAANYGYTF.